These T cell receptor beta chains were read from a single sample in a study of T cells after yellow fever vaccination. TCRdb reprocessed the 5' RACE reads with MiXCR, giving one entry per CDR3 protein. The sample holds some 340,000 distinct CDR3 sequences, about 10% seen once. This material consisted of CD4+ T cells sorted from PBMCs, taken 45 days after the yellow fever booster vaccination. The receptors originated from a young man who received the YFV17D yellow fever vaccine. Each CDR3 is given with its conserved first and last residue. Each record gives: D gene, V gene, clone size, J gene, CDR3 length, CDR3 protein, CDR3 DNA. D genes are given only for firm matches. Clone size appears in some rows only: once, few, many, or a class for an expanded clone.

d_call: NA
v_call: TRBV6-5
clone_size: few
j_call: TRBJ2-7
cdr3_length: 15
cdr3_aa: CASSYPSQGSYEQYF
cdr3_nt: TGTGCCAGCAGTTATCCTAGCCAGGGCAGCTACGAGCAGTACTTC

d_call: TRBD2
v_call: TRBV3-1
clone_size: NA
j_call: TRBJ2-1
cdr3_length: 14
cdr3_aa: CASSQDLLAGKQFF
cdr3_nt: TGTGCCAGCAGCCAAGATCTCTTAGCGGGGAAGCAGTTCTTC

d_call: NA
v_call: TRBV5-6
clone_size: NA
j_call: TRBJ2-3
cdr3_length: 12
cdr3_aa: CASSRSSDTQYF
cdr3_nt: TGTGCCAGCAGCCGTAGCTCAGATACGCAGTATTTT

d_call: TRBD1
v_call: TRBV12-3/TRBV12-4
clone_size: NA
j_call: TRBJ2-2
cdr3_length: 16
cdr3_aa: CASSILGGRGPGELFF
cdr3_nt: TGTGCCAGCAGCATTCTTGGCGGCAGGGGGCCGGGGGAGCTGTTTTTT

d_call: TRBD1
v_call: TRBV6-6
clone_size: few
j_call: TRBJ1-2
cdr3_length: 13
cdr3_aa: CASSPNRQGGYTF
cdr3_nt: TGTGCCAGCAGTCCGAATCGACAGGGGGGCTACACCTTC

d_call: NA
v_call: TRBV4-1
clone_size: few
j_call: TRBJ1-5
cdr3_length: 15
cdr3_aa: CASSRAGTVNQPQHF
cdr3_nt: TGCGCCAGCAGCAGAGCCGGGACGGTCAATCAGCCCCAGCATTTT

d_call: NA
v_call: TRBV5-5
clone_size: NA
j_call: TRBJ1-1
cdr3_length: 13
cdr3_aa: CASSLSISTEAFF
cdr3_nt: TGTGCCAGCAGCTTGTCAATAAGCACTGAAGCTTTCTTT

d_call: NA
v_call: TRBV29-1
clone_size: many
j_call: TRBJ1-1
cdr3_length: 13
cdr3_aa: CSVGGLLNTEAFF
cdr3_nt: TGCAGCGTTGGGGGATTGTTGAACACTGAAGCTTTCTTT

d_call: NA
v_call: TRBV4-1
clone_size: few
j_call: TRBJ2-6
cdr3_length: 15
cdr3_aa: CASSQEWLTANVLTF
cdr3_nt: TGCGCCAGCAGCCAAGAATGGCTAACGGCCAACGTCCTGACTTTC

d_call: TRBD1
v_call: TRBV11-1
clone_size: NA
j_call: TRBJ1-1
cdr3_length: 15
cdr3_aa: CASSLRQGASTEAFF
cdr3_nt: TGTGCCAGCAGCTTAAGGCAGGGGGCGAGCACTGAAGCTTTCTTT

d_call: TRBD1
v_call: TRBV6-5
clone_size: NA
j_call: TRBJ2-5
cdr3_length: 15
cdr3_aa: CASSYSRGGLETQYF
cdr3_nt: TGTGCCAGCAGTTACTCGAGAGGGGGCCTAGAGACCCAGTACTTC

d_call: NA
v_call: TRBV6-5
clone_size: many
j_call: TRBJ2-3
cdr3_length: 17
cdr3_aa: CASSYSIGLAVGDTQYF
cdr3_nt: TGTGCCAGCAGTTACTCGATAGGCCTAGCCGTGGGGGATACGCAGTATTTT

d_call: TRBD2
v_call: TRBV7-2
clone_size: few
j_call: TRBJ2-7
cdr3_length: 15
cdr3_aa: CASIRGSGDFYEQYF
cdr3_nt: TGTGCCAGCATCCGGGGCAGCGGGGATTTCTACGAGCAGTACTTC

d_call: NA
v_call: TRBV6-4
clone_size: NA
j_call: TRBJ1-2
cdr3_length: 14
cdr3_aa: CASSVDSSYRGYTF
cdr3_nt: TGTGCCAGCAGTGTTGACAGCTCCTATCGGGGCTACACCTTC

d_call: NA
v_call: TRBV15
clone_size: NA
j_call: TRBJ1-5
cdr3_length: 14
cdr3_aa: CATSQPVGNQPQHF
cdr3_nt: TGTGCCACCAGCCAGCCCGTTGGCAATCAGCCCCAGCATTTT

d_call: NA
v_call: TRBV21-1
clone_size: NA
j_call: TRBJ2-3
cdr3_length: 14
cdr3_aa: CASTRPRTSDTQYF
cdr3_nt: TGTGCCAGCACCCGACCCCGGACCTCGGATACGCAGTATTTT

d_call: TRBD1
v_call: TRBV12-3/TRBV12-4
clone_size: many
j_call: TRBJ2-3
cdr3_length: 14
cdr3_aa: CASSRQGAWDTQYF
cdr3_nt: TGTGCCAGCAGTCGACAGGGGGCATGGGATACGCAGTATTTT

d_call: NA
v_call: TRBV12-3/TRBV12-4
clone_size: NA
j_call: TRBJ1-5
cdr3_length: 13
cdr3_aa: CASRTAGNQPQHF
cdr3_nt: TGTGCCAGCAGAACGGCCGGCAATCAGCCCCAGCATTTT

d_call: TRBD1
v_call: TRBV2
clone_size: NA
j_call: TRBJ2-1
cdr3_length: 13
cdr3_aa: CASSDRDRAVEIF
cdr3_nt: TGTGCCAGCAGTGATAGGGACAGGGCCGTCGAGATCTTC

d_call: NA
v_call: TRBV12-3/TRBV12-4
clone_size: NA
j_call: TRBJ1-1
cdr3_length: 13
cdr3_aa: CASSAIGRTEAFF
cdr3_nt: TGTGCCAGCAGTGCCATCGGGCGCACTGAAGCTTTCTTT

d_call: TRBD1
v_call: TRBV2
clone_size: few
j_call: TRBJ2-1
cdr3_length: 12
cdr3_aa: CASRGQGNEQFF
cdr3_nt: TGTGCCAGCAGGGGACAGGGGAATGAGCAGTTCTTC

d_call: TRBD1
v_call: TRBV24-1
clone_size: few
j_call: TRBJ2-2
cdr3_length: 16
cdr3_aa: CATSDGGQGDTGELFF
cdr3_nt: TGTGCCACCAGTGACGGGGGACAGGGTGACACCGGGGAGCTGTTTTTT

d_call: NA
v_call: TRBV6-6
clone_size: many
j_call: TRBJ2-5
cdr3_length: 11
cdr3_aa: CASSTQETQYF
cdr3_nt: TGTGCCAGCAGTACTCAAGAGACCCAGTACTTC

d_call: NA
v_call: TRBV7-3
clone_size: few
j_call: TRBJ2-2
cdr3_length: 16
cdr3_aa: CASSLTRTSNTGELFF
cdr3_nt: TGTGCCAGCAGCTTAACCCGAACTTCGAACACCGGGGAGCTGTTTTTT

d_call: NA
v_call: TRBV4-1
clone_size: NA
j_call: TRBJ1-1
cdr3_length: 14
cdr3_aa: CASSQGSGDTEAFF
cdr3_nt: TGCGCCAGCAGCCAAGGGAGCGGCGACACTGAAGCTTTCTTT

d_call: TRBD1
v_call: TRBV5-1
clone_size: NA
j_call: TRBJ1-4
cdr3_length: 15
cdr3_aa: CASSSTGATNEKLFF
cdr3_nt: TGCGCCAGCAGTTCGACAGGGGCAACTAATGAAAAACTGTTTTTT

d_call: NA
v_call: TRBV4-2
clone_size: NA
j_call: TRBJ1-1
cdr3_length: 13
cdr3_aa: CASSQIGDTEAFF
cdr3_nt: TGTGCCAGCAGCCAAATAGGGGACACTGAAGCTTTCTTT

d_call: TRBD1
v_call: TRBV4-1
clone_size: few
j_call: TRBJ2-2
cdr3_length: 18
cdr3_aa: CASSPGTGSNEETGELFF
cdr3_nt: TGCGCCAGCAGCCCCGGGACAGGCTCGAATGAGGAGACCGGGGAGCTGTTTTTT

d_call: NA
v_call: TRBV5-1
clone_size: few
j_call: TRBJ2-3
cdr3_length: 13
cdr3_aa: CASGTGPTDTQYF
cdr3_nt: TGCGCCAGCGGGACGGGACCCACAGATACGCAGTATTTT

d_call: NA
v_call: TRBV7-9
clone_size: NA
j_call: TRBJ1-2
cdr3_length: 16
cdr3_aa: CASSLARGRGAYGYTF
cdr3_nt: TGTGCCAGCAGCTTAGCGCGAGGCAGGGGAGCCTATGGCTACACCTTC

d_call: TRBD1
v_call: TRBV20-1
clone_size: many
j_call: TRBJ2-5
cdr3_length: 14
cdr3_aa: CSAKGGTGQETQYF
cdr3_nt: TGCAGTGCTAAAGGAGGGACAGGCCAAGAGACCCAGTACTTC

d_call: TRBD1
v_call: TRBV28
clone_size: few
j_call: TRBJ1-2
cdr3_length: 12
cdr3_aa: CAIRTGAYGYTF
cdr3_nt: TGTGCCATCAGGACAGGGGCCTATGGCTACACCTTC

d_call: TRBD1
v_call: TRBV5-1
clone_size: NA
j_call: TRBJ2-2
cdr3_length: 14
cdr3_aa: CASSRDRGSGELFF
cdr3_nt: TGCGCCAGCAGCAGGGACAGGGGATCCGGGGAGCTGTTTTTT

d_call: TRBD1
v_call: TRBV6-6
clone_size: few
j_call: TRBJ1-5
cdr3_length: 16
cdr3_aa: CASNQYRGGGNQPQHF
cdr3_nt: TGTGCCAGCAACCAATACAGGGGAGGCGGCAATCAGCCCCAGCATTTT

d_call: NA
v_call: TRBV5-5
clone_size: NA
j_call: TRBJ2-7
cdr3_length: 13
cdr3_aa: CASSFQGPYEQYF
cdr3_nt: TGTGCCAGCAGCTTCCAGGGGCCCTACGAGCAGTACTTC

d_call: TRBD2
v_call: TRBV4-1
clone_size: NA
j_call: TRBJ2-1
cdr3_length: 17
cdr3_aa: CASSPYLAGGRGNEQFF
cdr3_nt: TGCGCCAGCAGCCCATACTTAGCGGGGGGACGGGGCAATGAGCAGTTCTTC

d_call: NA
v_call: TRBV30
clone_size: many
j_call: TRBJ1-2
cdr3_length: 12
cdr3_aa: CAWSVLGDGYTF
cdr3_nt: TGTGCCTGGAGTGTACTTGGGGATGGCTACACCTTC

d_call: NA
v_call: TRBV30
clone_size: few
j_call: TRBJ1-1
cdr3_length: 13
cdr3_aa: CAWRAQGSTEAFF
cdr3_nt: TGTGCCTGGAGAGCCCAGGGGAGCACTGAAGCTTTCTTT

d_call: NA
v_call: TRBV7-6
clone_size: NA
j_call: TRBJ1-5
cdr3_length: 13
cdr3_aa: CASSPLENQPQHF
cdr3_nt: TGTGCCAGCAGCCCCCTCGAGAATCAGCCCCAGCATTTT

d_call: TRBD1
v_call: TRBV7-6
clone_size: many
j_call: TRBJ2-4
cdr3_length: 11
cdr3_aa: CASSLDRVQYF
cdr3_nt: TGTGCCAGCAGCTTGGACAGGGTGCAGTACTTC

d_call: TRBD1
v_call: TRBV10-1
clone_size: few
j_call: TRBJ1-2
cdr3_length: 13
cdr3_aa: CASSETGGYGYTF
cdr3_nt: TGCGCCAGCAGTGAGACAGGGGGCTATGGCTACACCTTC

d_call: NA
v_call: TRBV5-1
clone_size: few
j_call: TRBJ1-1
cdr3_length: 15
cdr3_aa: CASSLLPPPNTEAFF
cdr3_nt: TGCGCCAGCAGCTTGCTTCCCCCGCCGAACACTGAAGCTTTCTTT

d_call: NA
v_call: TRBV7-2
clone_size: NA
j_call: TRBJ2-6
cdr3_length: 15
cdr3_aa: CASSLDWAGANVLTF
cdr3_nt: TGTGCCAGCAGCTTAGATTGGGCTGGGGCCAACGTCCTGACTTTC

d_call: TRBD1
v_call: TRBV3-1
clone_size: many
j_call: TRBJ2-1
cdr3_length: 16
cdr3_aa: CASSQARDRVANEQFF
cdr3_nt: TGTGCCAGCAGCCAGGCCCGGGACAGGGTGGCCAATGAGCAGTTCTTC

d_call: NA
v_call: TRBV20-1
clone_size: few
j_call: TRBJ2-1
cdr3_length: 14
cdr3_aa: CSAIWQGRGSEQFF
cdr3_nt: TGCAGTGCTATTTGGCAGGGTCGGGGTAGTGAGCAGTTCTTC

d_call: NA
v_call: TRBV10-3
clone_size: NA
j_call: TRBJ2-2
cdr3_length: 13
cdr3_aa: CAISESRDGELFF
cdr3_nt: TGTGCCATCAGTGAGTCGAGGGATGGGGAGCTGTTTTTT

d_call: NA
v_call: TRBV20-1
clone_size: few
j_call: TRBJ2-3
cdr3_length: 13
cdr3_aa: CSASTQFPNTQYF
cdr3_nt: TGCAGTGCTTCCACCCAGTTCCCCAATACGCAGTATTTT